The rows below give T cell receptor beta chains drawn from one sample of a study of identical twins. TCRdb ran MiXCR on the 5' RACE reads and lists one entry per CDR3 protein. The data contain under 300,000 distinct CDR3 sequences, about 13% of them singletons. These data were likewise used in another study, on yellow fever vaccine responses in identical twins.

Specimen: memory (CD45RO+) T cells sorted from blood. These receptors originate from a woman under 30 in good health. The CDR3 runs from the conserved cysteine through the conserved F or W. The D gene is left open where the match is weak. Part of the rows lack a size; the others show once, few, many or a class for expanded clones.

TRBV11-2,TRBJ2-5,TRBD2,few,TGTGCCAGCAGCTTAGATTCGAGCGGGGGGGTCAAACAAGAGACCCAGTACTTC,CASSLDSSGGVKQETQYF
TRBV24-1,TRBJ2-5,.,.,TGTGCCACCAGTGATCCGTTGACCGGGGAAGAGACCCAGTACTTC,CATSDPLTGEETQYF
TRBV18,TRBJ2-2,.,.,TGTGCCAGCTCACCAGTCTATCAGACCGGGGAGCTGTTTTTT,CASSPVYQTGELFF
TRBV6-2/TRBV6-3,TRBJ2-7,.,many,TGTGCCAGCAGCCTTGACACTTACGAGCAGTACTTC,CASSLDTYEQYF
TRBV15,TRBJ1-1,.,.,TGTGCCACCGGAAAGGGAGGGAACAGGGAAGCTTTCTTT,CATGKGGNREAFF
TRBV7-2,TRBJ2-7,.,few,TGTGCCAGCAGCTTAGGGATGTCTCTCGGGGAGCAGTACTTC,CASSLGMSLGEQYF
TRBV11-2,TRBJ2-7,.,many,TGTGCCAGCAGCCACCCAGGGAGATTCTACGAGCAGTACTTC,CASSHPGRFYEQYF
TRBV6-1,TRBJ2-5,TRBD2,.,TGTGCCAGCACCCGGACTAGCGGTTGGGAGACCCAGTACTTC,CASTRTSGWETQYF
TRBV28,TRBJ2-3,.,.,TGTGCCAGCAGTTCTAACGGACTGGCCACAGATACGCAGTATTTT,CASSSNGLATDTQYF
TRBV7-6,TRBJ2-1,TRBD2,.,TGTGCCAGCAGCCCACAGACTAGCGGGGGTGGGAGGTCGGTTGAGCAGTTCTTC,CASSPQTSGGGRSVEQFF
TRBV12-3/TRBV12-4,TRBJ2-3,TRBD2,many,TGTGCCAGCGGCCGTTCAACTAGCGGGAGGTATACGCAGTATTTT,CASGRSTSGRYTQYF
TRBV12-3/TRBV12-4,TRBJ2-3,.,.,TGTGCCAGCAGTTTAAGTAGGTGGACAGATACGCAGTATTTT,CASSLSRWTDTQYF
TRBV12-3/TRBV12-4,TRBJ1-1,.,.,TGTGCCAGCAGTTTGTGGGCGGATATGAACACTGAAGCTTTCTTT,CASSLWADMNTEAFF
TRBV11-3,TRBJ2-1,.,few,TGTGCCAGCAGCCCCGGGGAGAGCAATGAGCAGTTCTTC,CASSPGESNEQFF
TRBV2,TRBJ1-5,.,many,TGTGCCAGCAGAACCGGACTGAGCAATCAGCCCCAGCATTTT,CASRTGLSNQPQHF
TRBV7-6,TRBJ2-7,TRBD2,few,TGTGCCAGCAGCCGGACTAGCGGGAGCCCATACGAGCAGTACTTC,CASSRTSGSPYEQYF
TRBV15,TRBJ1-4,.,few,TGTGCCACCAGCAGACCGACTTTGACGGAAAAACTGTTTTTT,CATSRPTLTEKLFF
TRBV14,TRBJ1-6,.,.,TGTGCCAGCAGCCAAGTTCGGCAGGGAGGTTCACCCCTCCACTTT,CASSQVRQGGSPLHF
TRBV6-5,TRBJ2-3,.,few,TGTGCCAGCAGTTACTCGGGGCCCGGAACAGGTCACTCCACAGATACGCAGTATTTT,CASSYSGPGTGHSTDTQYF
TRBV12-3/TRBV12-4,TRBJ1-2,TRBD1,.,TGTGCCAGCAGTTTAGAGCCGACAGGGGGGGCGTATGGCTACACCTTC,CASSLEPTGGAYGYTF
TRBV27,TRBJ2-3,.,once,TGTGCCAGCAGTTTATCGTTAAAGGGGGGCACAGATACGCAGTATTTT,CASSLSLKGGTDTQYF
TRBV4-1,TRBJ2-1,TRBD2,.,TGCGCCAGCAGCCAAGATGGAGAATCCGGGACTATATTCAATGAGCAGTTCTTC,CASSQDGESGTIFNEQFF
TRBV7-9,TRBJ1-4,TRBD1,.,TGTGCCAGCAGCCGTACAGGGGAAAATGAAAAACTGTTTTTT,CASSRTGENEKLFF
TRBV29-1,TRBJ1-2,.,few,TGCAGCGCACGGGGGAGGGAGGCTGGCTACACCTTC,CSARGREAGYTF
TRBV12-3/TRBV12-4,TRBJ1-4,.,few,TGTGCCAGCAGGGCAGGGGAGGGTTTGGCTAATGAAAAACTGTTTTTT,CASRAGEGLANEKLFF
TRBV3-1,TRBJ2-7,TRBD1,many,TGTGCCAGCAGCCAAGGACAGGGCGGCGAGCAGTACTTC,CASSQGQGGEQYF
TRBV15,TRBJ2-3,TRBD2,many,TGTGCCACCAGCAGAGGAACTAGCGGGGCCGCAGATACGCAGTATTTT,CATSRGTSGAADTQYF
TRBV5-1,TRBJ2-2,.,.,TGCGCCAGCAGCCCTGTAGCGGCGAACACCGGGGAGCTGTTTTTT,CASSPVAANTGELFF
TRBV27,TRBJ2-7,TRBD2,.,TGTGCCAGCAGTCCCCTCAGCGGGAGAGGTGCCTACGAGCAGTACTTC,CASSPLSGRGAYEQYF
TRBV11-2,TRBJ2-7,TRBD1,.,TGTGCCAGCAGCTTCGGACAGGGGGCCAAGCAGTTCCCGTACGAGCAGTACTTC,CASSFGQGAKQFPYEQYF
TRBV20-1,TRBJ2-7,.,.,TGCAGTGCTAGAGATAAGTCCTACGAGCAGTACTTC,CSARDKSYEQYF
TRBV7-2,TRBJ2-7,TRBD1,many,TGTGCCAGCAGCTTAGTGGGACAGGACTACGAGCAGTACTTC,CASSLVGQDYEQYF
TRBV3-1,TRBJ2-3,.,.,TGTGCCAGCAGCCGTACGGGGCAGGGGCAGACAGATACGCAGTATTTT,CASSRTGQGQTDTQYF
TRBV3-1,TRBJ2-7,.,.,TGTGCCAGCAGCCACGGCAACAGGAACTACGAGCAGTACTTC,CASSHGNRNYEQYF
TRBV12-3/TRBV12-4,TRBJ1-6,TRBD1,.,TGTGCCAGCAGTTTTGGGACAGGGGATTCACCCCTCCACTTT,CASSFGTGDSPLHF
TRBV6-5,TRBJ2-7,.,.,TGTGCCAGCAGTTCCCATTCGGCTACCCTACCCTACGAGCAGTACTTC,CASSSHSATLPYEQYF